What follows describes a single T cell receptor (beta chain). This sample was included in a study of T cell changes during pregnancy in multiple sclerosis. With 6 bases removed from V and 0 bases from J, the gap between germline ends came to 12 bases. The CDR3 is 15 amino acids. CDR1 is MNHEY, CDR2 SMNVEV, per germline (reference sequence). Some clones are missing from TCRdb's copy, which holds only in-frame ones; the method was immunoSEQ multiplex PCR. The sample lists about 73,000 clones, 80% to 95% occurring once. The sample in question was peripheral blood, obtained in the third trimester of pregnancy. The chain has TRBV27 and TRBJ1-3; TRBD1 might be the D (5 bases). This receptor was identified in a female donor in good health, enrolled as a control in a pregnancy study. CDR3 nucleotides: TGTGCCAGCAGCCTCGACAGCAGCTCTGGAAACACCATATATTTT. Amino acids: CASSLDSSSGNTIYF.